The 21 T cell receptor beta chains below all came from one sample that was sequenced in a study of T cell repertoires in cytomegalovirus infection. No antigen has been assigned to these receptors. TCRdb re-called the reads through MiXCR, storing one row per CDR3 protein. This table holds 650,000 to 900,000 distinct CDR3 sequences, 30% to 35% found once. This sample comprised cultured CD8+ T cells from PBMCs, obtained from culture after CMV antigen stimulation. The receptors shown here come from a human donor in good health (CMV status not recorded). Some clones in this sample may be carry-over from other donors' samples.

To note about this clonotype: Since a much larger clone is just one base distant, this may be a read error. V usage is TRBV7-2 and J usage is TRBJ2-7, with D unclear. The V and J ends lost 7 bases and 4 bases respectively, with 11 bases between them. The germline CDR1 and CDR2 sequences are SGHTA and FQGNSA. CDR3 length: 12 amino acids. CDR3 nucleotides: TGTGCCAGCATTTTCCATAGATACGAGCAGTACGTC. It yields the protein CASIFHRYEQYV.

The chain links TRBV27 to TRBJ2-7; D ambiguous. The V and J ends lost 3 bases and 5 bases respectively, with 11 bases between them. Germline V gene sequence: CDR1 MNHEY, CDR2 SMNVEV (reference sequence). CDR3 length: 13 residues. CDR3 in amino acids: CASSFSRIHEQYV. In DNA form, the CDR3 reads TGTGCCAGCAGTTTTTCCAGGATCCACGAGCAGTACGTC.

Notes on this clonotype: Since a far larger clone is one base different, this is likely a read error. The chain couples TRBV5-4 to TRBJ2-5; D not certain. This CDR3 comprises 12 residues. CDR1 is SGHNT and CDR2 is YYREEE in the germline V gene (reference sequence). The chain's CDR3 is CTSSPGGETQYF. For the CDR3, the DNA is TGTACCAGCAGCCCCGGTGGGGAGACCCAGTACTTC.

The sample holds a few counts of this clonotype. This CDR3 is CASSPDLNNEQFF. The DNA of the CDR3 is TGTGCCAGCAGCCCCGACCTGAACAATGAGCAGTTCTTC. The chain uses TRBV11-3 and TRBJ2-1, with D hard to call. V was trimmed by 5 bases and J by 5 bases, leaving 10 bases between them. The CDR3 is 13 amino acids. CDR1 SGHNT and CDR2 YENEEA come from the germline V gene.

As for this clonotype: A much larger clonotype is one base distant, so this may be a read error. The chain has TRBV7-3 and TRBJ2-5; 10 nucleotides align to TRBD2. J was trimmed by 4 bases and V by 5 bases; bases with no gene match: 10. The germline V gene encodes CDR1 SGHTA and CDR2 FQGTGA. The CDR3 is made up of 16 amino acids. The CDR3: CASSPTERGGLETQYF. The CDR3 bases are TGTGCCAGCAGCCCAACGGAGCGGGGGGGCTTAGAGACCCAGTACTTC.

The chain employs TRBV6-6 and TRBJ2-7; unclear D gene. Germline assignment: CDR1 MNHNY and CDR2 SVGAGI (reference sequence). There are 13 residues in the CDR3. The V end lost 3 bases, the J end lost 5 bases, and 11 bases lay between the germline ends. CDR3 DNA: TGTGCCAGCAGTTATTCCCGTCGGGACGAGCAGTACTTC. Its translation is CASSYSRRDEQYF.

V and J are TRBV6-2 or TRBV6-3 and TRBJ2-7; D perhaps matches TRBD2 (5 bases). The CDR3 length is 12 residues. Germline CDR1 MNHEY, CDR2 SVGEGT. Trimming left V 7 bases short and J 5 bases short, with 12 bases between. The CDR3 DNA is TGTGCCAGCAAGACTGAGAGGGACGAGCAGTACGTC. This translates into CASKTERDEQYV.

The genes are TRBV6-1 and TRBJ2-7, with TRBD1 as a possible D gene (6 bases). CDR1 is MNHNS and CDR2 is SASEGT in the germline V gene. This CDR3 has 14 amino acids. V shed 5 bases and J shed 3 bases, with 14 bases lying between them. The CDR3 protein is CASSRRQADYEQYV. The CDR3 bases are TGTGCCAGCAGTCGTCGACAGGCCGACTACGAGCAGTACGTC.

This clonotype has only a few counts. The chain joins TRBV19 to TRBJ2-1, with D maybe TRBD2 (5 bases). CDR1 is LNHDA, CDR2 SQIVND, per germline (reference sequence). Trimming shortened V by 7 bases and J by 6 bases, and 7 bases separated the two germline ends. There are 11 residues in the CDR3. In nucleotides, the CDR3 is TGTGCCAGTACCGCGGGCAATGAGCAGTTCTTC. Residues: CASTAGNEQFF.

CDR3 in DNA: TGCAGTGCCCGGGATTGGGCTGAAGCTTTCTTT. This codes for CSARDWAEAFF. The V gene is TRBV20-1, the J gene TRBJ1-1; D remains unclear. V gave up 6 bases and J gave up 6 bases, with 11 bases separating them. Per germline, CDR1 DFQATT and CDR2 SNEGSKA (reference sequence). This CDR3 has 11 amino acids.

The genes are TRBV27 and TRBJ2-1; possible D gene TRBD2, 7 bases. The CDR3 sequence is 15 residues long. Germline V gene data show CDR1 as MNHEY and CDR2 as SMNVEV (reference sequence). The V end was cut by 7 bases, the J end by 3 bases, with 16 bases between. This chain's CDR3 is CASTLGGAGYNEQFF. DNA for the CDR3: TGTGCCAGCACCTTGGGGGGGGCCGGCTACAATGAGCAGTTCTTC.

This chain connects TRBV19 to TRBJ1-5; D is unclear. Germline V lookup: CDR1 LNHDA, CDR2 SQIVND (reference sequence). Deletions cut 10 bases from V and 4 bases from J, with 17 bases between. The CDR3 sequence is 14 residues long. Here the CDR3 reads CATADRVQNQPQHF. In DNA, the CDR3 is TGTGCCACCGCAGATCGGGTCCAGAATCAGCCCCAGCATTTT. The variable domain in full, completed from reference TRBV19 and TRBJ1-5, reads DGGITQSPKYLFRKEGQNVTLSCEQNLNHDAMYWYRQDPGQGLRLIYYSQIVNDFQKGDIAEGYSVSREKKESFPLTVTSAQKNPTAFYLCATADRVQNQPQHFGDGTRLSIL.

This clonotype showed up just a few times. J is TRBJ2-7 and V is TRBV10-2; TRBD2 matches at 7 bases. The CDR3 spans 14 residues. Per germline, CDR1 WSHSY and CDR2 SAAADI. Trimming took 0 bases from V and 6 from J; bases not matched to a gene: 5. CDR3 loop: CASSESREGTEQYF. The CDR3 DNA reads TGCGCCAGCAGTGAGTCGAGGGAGGGAACCGAGCAGTACTTC.

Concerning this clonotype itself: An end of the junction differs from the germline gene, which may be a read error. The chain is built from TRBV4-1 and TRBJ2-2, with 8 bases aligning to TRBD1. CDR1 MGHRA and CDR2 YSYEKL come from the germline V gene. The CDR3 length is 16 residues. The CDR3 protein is CTSSQDGTGGTGELFF. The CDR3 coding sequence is TGCACCAGCAGCCAAGATGGTACAGGGGGCACCGGGGAGCTGTTTTTT.

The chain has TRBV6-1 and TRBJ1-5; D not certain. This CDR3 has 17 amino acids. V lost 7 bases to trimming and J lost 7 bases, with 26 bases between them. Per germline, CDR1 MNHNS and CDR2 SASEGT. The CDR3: CASMAPLGQVWNQPQHF. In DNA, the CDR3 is TGTGCCAGCATGGCCCCATTGGGCCAAGTTTGGAACCAGCCCCAGCATTTT.

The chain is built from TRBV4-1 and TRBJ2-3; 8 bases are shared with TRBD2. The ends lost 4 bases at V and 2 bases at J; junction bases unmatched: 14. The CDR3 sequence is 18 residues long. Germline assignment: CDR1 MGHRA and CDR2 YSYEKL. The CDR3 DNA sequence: TGCGCCAGCAGCCTAACTTGGACCGGCGGGGGGTACACAGATACGCAGTATTTT. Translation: CASSLTWTGGGYTDTQYF.

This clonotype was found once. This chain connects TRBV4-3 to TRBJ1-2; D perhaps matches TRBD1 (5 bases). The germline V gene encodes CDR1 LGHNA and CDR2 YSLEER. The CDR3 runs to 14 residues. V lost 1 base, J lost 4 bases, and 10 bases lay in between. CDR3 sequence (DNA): TGCGCCAGCAGCCAAGTTAGGGGAGCCTATGGCTACACCTTC. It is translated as CASSQVRGAYGYTF.

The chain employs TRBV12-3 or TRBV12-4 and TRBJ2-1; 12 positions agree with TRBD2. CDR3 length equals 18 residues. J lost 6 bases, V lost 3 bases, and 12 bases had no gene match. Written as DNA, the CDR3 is TGTGCCAGCAGTTTTCAGCTAGCGGGGGGGCCGGAAGTCAATGAGCAGTTCTTC. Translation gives CASSFQLAGGPEVNEQFF.

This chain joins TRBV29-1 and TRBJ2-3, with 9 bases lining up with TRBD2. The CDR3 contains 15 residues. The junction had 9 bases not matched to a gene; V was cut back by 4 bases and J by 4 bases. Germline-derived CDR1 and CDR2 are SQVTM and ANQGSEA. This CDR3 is CSVGDQRGAADTQYF. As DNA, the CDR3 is TGCAGCGTTGGAGATCAGCGGGGGGCCGCAGATACGCAGTATTTT.

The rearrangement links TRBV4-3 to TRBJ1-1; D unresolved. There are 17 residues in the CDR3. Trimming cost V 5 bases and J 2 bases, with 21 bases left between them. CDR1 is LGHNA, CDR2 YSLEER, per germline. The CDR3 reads CASSSRPTGRENTEAFF. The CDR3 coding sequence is TGCGCCAGCAGCTCAAGACCAACTGGTAGAGAAAACACTGAAGCTTTCTTT.

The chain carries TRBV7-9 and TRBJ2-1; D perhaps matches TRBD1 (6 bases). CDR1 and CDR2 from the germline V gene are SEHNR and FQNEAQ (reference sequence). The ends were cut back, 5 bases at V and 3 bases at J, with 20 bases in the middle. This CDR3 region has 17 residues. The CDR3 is CASSIQGLPTFYNEQFF. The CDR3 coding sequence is TGTGCCAGCAGCATTCAGGGGCTTCCTACCTTCTACAATGAGCAGTTCTTC.